The TCR beta chain described here comes from a study of PD-L1 blockade in urothelial cancer. Turning to the study itself: Patients began atezolizumab, 1,200 mg intravenously every 3 weeks, at some point between 2012 and 2014. Timepoints chosen for blood analysis were 3 weeks (second dose) and 6 weeks after treatment start.

Generated by immunoSEQ multiplex PCR, the TCRdb table keeps only in-frame clones and is missing some. Found here are roughly 100,000 clones, around four fifths of them singletons; the top ten hold around 8.1%. Time point noted: peripheral blood 6 weeks after treatment start. Patients' urothelial carcinoma was locally advanced or metastatic. Samples were collected from each patient before treatment and during treatment. Each patient gave between 1 and 8 of them in total. This CDR3 is built from 18 residues. The germline V gene has CDR1 SGHRS and CDR2 YFSETQ. Unmatched junction bases numbered 19, after V lost 9 bases and J lost 5 bases.

V and J are TRBV5-1 and TRBJ1-6, with 8 bases lining up with TRBD1. The TCR sequence derives from a man in his 70s with urothelial cancer. The material sequenced was PBMCs, taken around atezolizumab (anti-PD-L1) treatment. CDR3 in amino acids: CAISLRQGSPLHNSPLHF. The CDR3 DNA reads TGCGCCATCTCGCTCAGACAGGGGAGTCCCCTACATAATTCACCCCTCCACTTT.